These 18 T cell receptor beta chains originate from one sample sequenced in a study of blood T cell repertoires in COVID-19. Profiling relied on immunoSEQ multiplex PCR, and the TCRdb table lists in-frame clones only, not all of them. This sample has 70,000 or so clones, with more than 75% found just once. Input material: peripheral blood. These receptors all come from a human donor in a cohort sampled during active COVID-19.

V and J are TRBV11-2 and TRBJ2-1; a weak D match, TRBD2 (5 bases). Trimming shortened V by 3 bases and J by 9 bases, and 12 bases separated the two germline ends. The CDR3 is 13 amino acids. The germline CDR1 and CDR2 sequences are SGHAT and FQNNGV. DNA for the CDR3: TGTGCCAGCAGCTTGATAGCGTTGGGTGAGCAGTTCTTC. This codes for CASSLIALGEQFF.

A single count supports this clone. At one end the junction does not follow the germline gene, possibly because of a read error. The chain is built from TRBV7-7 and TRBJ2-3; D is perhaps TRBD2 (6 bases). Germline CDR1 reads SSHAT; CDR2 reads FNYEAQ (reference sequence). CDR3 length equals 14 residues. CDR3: CASSLIGGTDTQYF. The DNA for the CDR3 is TGTGCTAGCAGCTTAATCGGGGGTACAGATACGCAGTATTTT.

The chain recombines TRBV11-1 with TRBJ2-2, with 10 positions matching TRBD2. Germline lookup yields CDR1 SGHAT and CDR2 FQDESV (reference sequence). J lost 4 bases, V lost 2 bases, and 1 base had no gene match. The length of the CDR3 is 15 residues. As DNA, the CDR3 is TGTGCCAGCAGCTTAAGGACTAGCGGCACCGGGGAGCTGTTTTTT. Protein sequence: CASSLRTSGTGELFF.

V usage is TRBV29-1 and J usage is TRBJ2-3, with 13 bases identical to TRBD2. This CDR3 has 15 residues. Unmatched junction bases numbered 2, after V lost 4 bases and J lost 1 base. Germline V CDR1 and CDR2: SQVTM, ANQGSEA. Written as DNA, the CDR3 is TGCAGCGTTGGGGGGACTAGCGGGGGCACAGATACGCAGTATTTT. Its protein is CSVGGTSGGTDTQYF.

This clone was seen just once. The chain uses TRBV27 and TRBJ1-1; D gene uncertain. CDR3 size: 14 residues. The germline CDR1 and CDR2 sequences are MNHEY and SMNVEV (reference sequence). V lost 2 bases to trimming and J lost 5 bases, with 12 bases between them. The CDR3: CASSLEGRGTEAFF. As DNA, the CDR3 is TGTGCCAGCAGTTTAGAGGGCCGTGGTACTGAAGCTTTCTTT.

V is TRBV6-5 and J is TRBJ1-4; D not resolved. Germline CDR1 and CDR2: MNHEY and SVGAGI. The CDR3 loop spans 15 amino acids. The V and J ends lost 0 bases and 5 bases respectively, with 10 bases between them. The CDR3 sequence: CASSYSGDPNEKLFF. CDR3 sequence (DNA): TGTGCCAGCAGTTACTCCGGGGATCCGAATGAAAAACTGTTTTTT.

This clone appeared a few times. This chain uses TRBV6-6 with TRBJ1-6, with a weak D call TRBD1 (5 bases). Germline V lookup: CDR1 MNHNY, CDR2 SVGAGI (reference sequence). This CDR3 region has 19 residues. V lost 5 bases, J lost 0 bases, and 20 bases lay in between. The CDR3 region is CASSPTADSPSSYNSPLHF. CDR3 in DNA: TGTGCCAGCAGTCCCACGGCTGACAGTCCGAGCTCCTATAATTCACCCCTCCACTTT.

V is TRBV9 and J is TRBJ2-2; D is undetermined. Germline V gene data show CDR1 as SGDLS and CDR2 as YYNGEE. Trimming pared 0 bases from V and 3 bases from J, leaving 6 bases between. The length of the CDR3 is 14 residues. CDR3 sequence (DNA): TGTGCCAGCAGCGTAGCTACCTACACCGGGGAGCTGTTTTTT. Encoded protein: CASSVATYTGELFF.

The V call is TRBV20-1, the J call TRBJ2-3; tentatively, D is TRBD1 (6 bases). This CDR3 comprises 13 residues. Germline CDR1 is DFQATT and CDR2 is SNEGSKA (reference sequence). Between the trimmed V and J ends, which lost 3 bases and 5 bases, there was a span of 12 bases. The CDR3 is CSASKGVEDTQYF. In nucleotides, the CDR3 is TGCAGTGCTAGTAAGGGGGTTGAAGATACGCAGTATTTT.

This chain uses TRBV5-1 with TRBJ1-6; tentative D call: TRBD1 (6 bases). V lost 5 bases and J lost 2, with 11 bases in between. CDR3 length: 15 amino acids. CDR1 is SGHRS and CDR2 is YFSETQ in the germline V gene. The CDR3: CASSVDSPYNSPLHF. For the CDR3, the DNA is TGCGCCAGCAGTGTGGACAGCCCCTATAATTCACCCCTCCACTTT. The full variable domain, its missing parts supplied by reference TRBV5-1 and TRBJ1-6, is KAGVTQTPRYLIKTRGQQVTLSCSPISGHRSVSWYQQTPGQGLQFLFEYFSETQRNKGNFPGRFSGRQFSNSRSEMNVSTLELGDSALYLCASSVDSPYNSPLHFGNGTRLTVT.

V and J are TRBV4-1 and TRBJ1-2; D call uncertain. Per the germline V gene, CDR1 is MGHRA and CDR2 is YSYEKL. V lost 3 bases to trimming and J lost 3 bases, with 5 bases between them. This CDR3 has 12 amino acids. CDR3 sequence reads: CASSQRDYGYTF. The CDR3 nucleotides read TGCGCCAGCAGCCAGAGGGACTATGGCTACACCTTC.

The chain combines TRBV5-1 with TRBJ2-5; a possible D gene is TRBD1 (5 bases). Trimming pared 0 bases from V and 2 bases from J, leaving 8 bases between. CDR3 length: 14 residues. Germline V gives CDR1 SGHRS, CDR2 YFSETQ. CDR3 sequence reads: CASSLGQNQETQYF. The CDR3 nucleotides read TGCGCCAGCAGCTTGGGACAGAATCAAGAGACCCAGTACTTC.

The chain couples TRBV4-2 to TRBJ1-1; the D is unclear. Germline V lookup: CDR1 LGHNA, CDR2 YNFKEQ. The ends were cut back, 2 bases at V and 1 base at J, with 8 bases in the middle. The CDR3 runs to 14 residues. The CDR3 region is CASSQMNTNTEAFF. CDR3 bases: TGTGCCAGCAGCCAAATGAACACGAACACTGAAGCTTTCTTT.

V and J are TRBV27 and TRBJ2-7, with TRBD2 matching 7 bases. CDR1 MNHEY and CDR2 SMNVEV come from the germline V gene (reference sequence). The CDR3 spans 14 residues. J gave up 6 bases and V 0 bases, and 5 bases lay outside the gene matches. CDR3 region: CASSLSIGGGEQYF. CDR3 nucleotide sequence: TGTGCCAGCAGTTTATCGATTGGGGGGGGCGAGCAGTACTTC.

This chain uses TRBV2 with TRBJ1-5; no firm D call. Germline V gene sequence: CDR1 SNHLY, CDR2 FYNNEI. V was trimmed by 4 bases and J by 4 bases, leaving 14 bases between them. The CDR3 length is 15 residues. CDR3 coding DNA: TGTGCCAGCAGTGGGGCGGGTGGGCAGAATCAGCCCCAGCATTTT. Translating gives CASSGAGGQNQPQHF. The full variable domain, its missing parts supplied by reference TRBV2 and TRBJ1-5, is EPEVTQTPSHQVTQMGQEVILRCVPISNHLYFYWYRQILGQKVEFLVSFYNNEISEKSEIFDDQFSVERPDGSNFTLKIRSTKLEDSAMYFCASSGAGGQNQPQHFGDGTRLSIL.

The CDR3 protein is CASNLRGRNYGYTF. CDR3 coding DNA: TGTGCCAGCAACCTCAGGGGGCGCAACTATGGCTACACCTTC. This chain connects TRBV6-5 to TRBJ1-2, with TRBD1 matching 8 bases. The germline V gene has CDR1 MNHEY and CDR2 SVGAGI. V lost 7 bases, J lost 2 bases, and 6 bases stayed unmatched. The CDR3 sequence is 14 residues long.

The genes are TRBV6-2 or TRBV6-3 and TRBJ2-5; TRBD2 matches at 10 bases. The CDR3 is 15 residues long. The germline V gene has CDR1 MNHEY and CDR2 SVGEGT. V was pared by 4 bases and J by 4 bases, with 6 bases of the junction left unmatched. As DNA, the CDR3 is TGTGCCAGCAGTTGGGGTGGACTAGCGGCAGAGACCCAGTACTTC. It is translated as CASSWGGLAAETQYF.

The CDR3 here is CSALTGGWAFF. Written as DNA, the CDR3 is TGCAGTGCTTTGACAGGGGGTTGGGCTTTCTTT. The chain uses TRBV20-1 and TRBJ1-1, with 9 positions matching TRBD1. The V gene's germline CDR1 is DFQATT and CDR2 SNEGSKA (reference sequence). The CDR3 consists of 11 residues. Trimming cost V 5 bases and J 11 bases; bases outside gene matches: 6.